The 21 T cell receptor beta chains below were found in one sample sequenced in a study of shared clonotypes between healthy human individuals. The assay was immunoSEQ multiplex PCR, and TCRdb's table has in-frame clones only and misses some. There are 550,000 to 800,000 clones in the sample; around 90% occur only once, and 34% lies in the top ten. Sequenced: memory CD8+ T cells from PBMCs. Subset described: CD45RO+ cells pooled with CCR7-negative TemRA cells. The receptors shown here come from a man aged 18 to 29 in good health. Some clones in this sample may be carry-over from other donors' samples.

V and J are TRBV6-6 and TRBJ2-1; the match to TRBD1 covers 10 bases. This CDR3 is 16 amino acids long. After removal of 7 bases from V and 10 bases from J, the junction contained 16 bases not matched to a gene. Germline loops: CDR1 MNHNY, CDR2 SVGAGI (reference sequence). DNA of the CDR3: TGTGCCAGCATTCTTACGCCGACGGGACAGGGGAAGGAGCAGTTCTTC. The encoded protein is CASILTPTGQGKEQFF.

The chain uses TRBV7-2 and TRBJ2-3, with 12 bases fitting TRBD2. J was trimmed by 1 base and V by 0 bases; bases with no gene match: 5. The CDR3 contains 18 residues. Looked up from germline, CDR1 is SGHTA and CDR2 is FQGNSA. CDR3 DNA: TGTGCCAGCAGCTTAGCCCTAGCGGGAGGGCCCGGCACAGATACGCAGTATTTT. Amino acids: CASSLALAGGPGTDTQYF. The full variable domain, its missing parts supplied by reference TRBV7-2 and TRBJ2-3, is GAGVSQSPSNKVTEKGKDVELRCDPISGHTALYWYRQSLGQGLEFLIYFQGNSAPDKSGLPSDRFSAERTGGSVSTLTIQRTQQEDSAVYLCASSLALAGGPGTDTQYFGPGTRLTVL.

The chain combines TRBV7-9 with TRBJ2-7; no reliable D call. Trimming took off 2 bases at V and 6 bases at J, with 11 bases between the two ends. Per the germline V gene, CDR1 is SEHNR and CDR2 is FQNEAQ (reference sequence). The CDR3 loop spans 13 amino acids. The DNA of the CDR3 is TGTGCCAGCAGCTTACCCGGAAAGGCCGAGCAGTACTTC. Translating it yields CASSLPGKAEQYF.

The V and J genes are TRBV9 and TRBJ2-7, with 8 positions matching TRBD1. The germline V gene has CDR1 SGDLS and CDR2 YYNGEE. The CDR3 is 14 amino acids. Trimming took 3 bases from V and 3 from J; bases not matched to a gene: 5. DNA for the CDR3: TGTGCCAGCAGCGCATCGGACAGGGTCTACGAGCAGTACTTC. Protein product: CASSASDRVYEQYF.

This rearrangement joins TRBV9 to TRBJ2-5; D gene ambiguous. CDR3 length: 14 amino acids. CDR1 is SGDLS, CDR2 YYNGEE, per germline. Trimming pared 1 base from V and 1 base from J, leaving 8 bases between. The DNA of the CDR3 is TGTGCCAGCAGCGTATTTGAGTCCCAAGAGACCCAGTACTTC. Its translation is CASSVFESQETQYF.

Worth noting for this clone: Other DNA sequences in this sample translate to the same CDR3. The chain employs TRBV28 and TRBJ2-7; D remains unclear. CDR1 is MDHEN, CDR2 SYDVKM, per germline. This CDR3 has 10 residues. Trimming cost V 6 bases and J 3 bases, with 3 bases left between them. The CDR3 protein is CASSHYEQYF. The CDR3 nucleotides read TGTGCCAGCAGCCACTACGAGCAGTACTTC.

J is TRBJ2-7 and V is TRBV9, with 9 bases identical to TRBD1. This CDR3 region has 13 residues. CDR1 is SGDLS, CDR2 YYNGEE, per germline. V shed 6 bases and J 3 bases; nucleotides not matched to a gene: 4. As DNA, the CDR3 is TGTGCCAGCACCCCGGGACAGGGCTACGAGCAGTACTTC. Its translation is CASTPGQGYEQYF.

The chain carries TRBV21-1 and TRBJ2-5; TRBD2 is taken as the D call from the table, unchecked against the DNA. TRBV21-1 is marked as a pseudogene. The length of the CDR3 is 20 residues. CDR3: CASSKVPKRTSGRASETQYF. CDR3 nucleotide sequence: TGTGCCAGCAGCAAAGTGCCTAAACGCACGAGCGGGAGGGCCTCAGAGACCCAGTACTTC.

The chain has TRBV28 and TRBJ1-1; D is possibly TRBD1 (5 bases). Germline assignment: CDR1 MDHEN and CDR2 SYDVKM. The CDR3 totals 16 residues. V was clipped by 1 base and J by 0 bases, with 12 bases between them. The CDR3 here is CASSLSAGGVNTEAFF. The CDR3, as DNA: TGTGCCAGCAGTTTATCTGCGGGAGGGGTGAACACTGAAGCTTTCTTT.

V is TRBV27 and J is TRBJ2-7, with 7 positions matching TRBD2. Germline values: CDR1 MNHEY, CDR2 SMNVEV (reference sequence). The CDR3 is 14 amino acids. Trimming removed 2 bases from V and 3 bases from J; junction bases left unmatched: 4. The DNA of the CDR3 is TGTGCCAGCAGTTTAGGGACTAACATCTACGAGCAGTACTTC. It encodes CASSLGTNIYEQYF.

V and J are TRBV5-8 and TRBJ2-7; D not certain. The CDR3 is 12 residues long. Germline V gene lookup returns CDR1 SGHTS and CDR2 YDEGEE. V lost 2 bases to trimming and J lost 4 bases, with 7 bases between them. The CDR3: CASSFPGYEQYF. The CDR3 coding sequence is TGTGCCAGCAGCTTTCCAGGATACGAGCAGTACTTC.

This chain uses TRBV4-1 with TRBJ2-1, with 7 bases matching TRBD2. V lost 2 bases, J lost 6 bases, and 7 bases stayed unmatched. Germline values: CDR1 MGHRA, CDR2 YSYEKL. The CDR3 contains 15 residues. The chain's CDR3 is CASSQPGTMTNEQFF. In nucleotides, the CDR3 is TGCGCCAGCAGCCAACCCGGGACTATGACCAATGAGCAGTTCTTC.

This clone appeared a few times. The gene calls are TRBV19 and TRBJ1-1; weak D call: TRBD1 (5 bases). V was clipped by 6 bases and J by 4 bases, with 12 bases between them. The CDR3 runs 13 residues. Germline CDR1 LNHDA, CDR2 SQIVND (reference sequence). CDR3 sequence reads: CASSPGRGTEAFF. In DNA form, the CDR3 reads TGTGCCAGTAGCCCAGGGCGGGGCACTGAAGCTTTCTTT.

The chain uses TRBV23-1 and TRBJ1-5, with no clear D. TRBV23-1 is marked as an open reading frame, function uncertain. CDR3 size: 14 residues. V dropped 2 bases and J dropped 2 bases, with 7 bases sitting between them. The CDR3 bases are TGCGCCAGCAGTCAACCGGGCCGCAATCAGCCCCAGCATTTT. Its protein product is CASSQPGRNQPQHF.

This sequence joins TRBV7-6 and TRBJ2-1; 13 nucleotides match TRBD2. Germline V gene data show CDR1 as SGHVS and CDR2 as FNYEAQ. The CDR3 loop spans 19 amino acids. The J segment lost 6 bases and the V segment lost 2 bases, leaving 13 bases of the junction unmatched. CDR3 amino acids: CASSLSSRLAGGGGNEQFF. As DNA, the CDR3 is TGTGCCAGCAGCTTAAGCTCGAGACTAGCGGGAGGAGGCGGCAATGAGCAGTTCTTC. The complete variable domain, with remaining parts taken from reference TRBV7-6 and TRBJ2-1, reads GAGVSQSPRYKVTKRGQDVALRCDPISGHVSLYWYRQALGQGPEFLTYFNYEAQQDKSGLPNDRFSAERPEGSISTLTIQRTEQRDSAMYRCASSLSSRLAGGGGNEQFFGPGTRLTVL.

The chain has TRBV4-1 and TRBJ1-1; D is uncertain. The CDR3 runs to 14 residues. Deletions cut 2 bases from V and 4 bases from J, with 11 bases between. Germline V gives CDR1 MGHRA, CDR2 YSYEKL. The CDR3 protein is CASSQLEGSTEAFF. CDR3 in DNA: TGCGCCAGCAGCCAACTTGAGGGTAGCACTGAAGCTTTCTTT.

This chain connects TRBV6-1 to TRBJ2-7; no firm D call. Trimming shortened V by 8 bases and J by 1 base, and 15 bases separated the two germline ends. The CDR3 runs 14 residues. The germline CDR1 and CDR2 sequences are MNHNS and SASEGT. As DNA, the CDR3 is TGTGCCAGCTACCAGGAGATTAAATCCTACGAGCAGTACTTC. Translation gives CASYQEIKSYEQYF.

The chain combines TRBV27 with TRBJ1-2; D not certain. Germline CDR1 reads MNHEY; CDR2 reads SMNVEV (reference sequence). The CDR3 has 15 residues. V was clipped by 8 bases and J by 4 bases, with 20 bases between them. The CDR3: CASVGFYPTGYGYTF. The CDR3 nucleotides are TGTGCCAGCGTCGGATTTTACCCTACTGGCTATGGCTACACCTTC.

V and J are TRBV6-5 and TRBJ2-1; 7 nucleotides agree with TRBD2. CDR3 length equals 14 residues. Trimming removed 5 bases from V and 6 bases from J; junction bases left unmatched: 7. CDR1 and CDR2 from the germline V gene are MNHEY and SVGAGI. CDR3 protein: CASSITRLANEQFF. Written as DNA, the CDR3 is TGTGCCAGCAGTATCACCAGACTAGCCAATGAGCAGTTCTTC.

A few counts support this clone. The chain employs TRBV13 and TRBJ2-1; possible D gene TRBD2, 6 bases. Trimming cost V 2 bases and J 5 bases, with 13 bases left between them. Germline CDR1 PRHDT, CDR2 FYEKMQ (reference sequence). This CDR3 region has 15 residues. CDR3 DNA sequence: TGTGCCAGCAGCTTACAGGTCGGGAGCAACAATGAGCAGTTCTTC. Translating it yields CASSLQVGSNNEQFF.

This chain connects TRBV2 to TRBJ1-2, with D perhaps matching TRBD1 (6 bases). Germline lookup yields CDR1 SNHLY and CDR2 FYNNEI. V was cut by 10 bases and J by 2 bases, with 14 bases left in between. This CDR3 comprises 13 residues. Here the CDR3 DNA reads TGTGCCACCCAGACAGGCTCAAACTATGGCTACACCTTC. This encodes CATQTGSNYGYTF.